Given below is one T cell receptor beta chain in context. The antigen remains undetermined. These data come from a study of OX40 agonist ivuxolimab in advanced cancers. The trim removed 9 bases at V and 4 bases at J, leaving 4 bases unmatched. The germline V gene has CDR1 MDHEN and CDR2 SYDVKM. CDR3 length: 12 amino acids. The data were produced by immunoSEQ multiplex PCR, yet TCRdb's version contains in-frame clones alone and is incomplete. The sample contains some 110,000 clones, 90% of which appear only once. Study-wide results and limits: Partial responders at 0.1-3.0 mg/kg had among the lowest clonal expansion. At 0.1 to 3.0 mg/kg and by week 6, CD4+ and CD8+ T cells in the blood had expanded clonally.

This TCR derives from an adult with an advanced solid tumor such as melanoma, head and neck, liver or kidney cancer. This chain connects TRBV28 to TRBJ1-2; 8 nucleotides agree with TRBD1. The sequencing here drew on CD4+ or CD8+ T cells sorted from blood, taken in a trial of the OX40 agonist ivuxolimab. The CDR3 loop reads CASGQGGYGYTF. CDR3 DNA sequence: TGTGCCAGTGGACAGGGAGGCTATGGCTACACCTTC.